Presented here are 3 T cell receptor beta chains from one specimen sequenced in a study of blood T cell repertoires in COVID-19. The protocol was immunoSEQ multiplex PCR, while the TCRdb copy is restricted to in-frame clones and leaves out a portion. Of 200,000 to 250,000 clones listed, around 88% were seen once; the top ten hold more than 4%. The sequenced sample consisted of PBMCs or T cells enriched from blood (not recorded which). The receptors come from a woman aged 25-40 years who had been exposed to COVID-19.

The chain links TRBV10-1 to TRBJ2-3; a possible D gene is TRBD1 (5 bases). This CDR3 has 13 residues. V was trimmed by 5 bases and J by 7 bases, leaving 13 bases between them. In germline, CDR1 is WNHNN, CDR2 SYGVQD (reference sequence). The CDR3 spells CASSLQGVNTQYF. The CDR3 region has the DNA TGCGCCAGCAGTCTGCAGGGCGTGAATACGCAGTATTTT.

The chain joins TRBV27 to TRBJ1-1, with a tentative D call TRBD1 (6 bases). V was clipped by 0 bases and J by 9 bases, with 17 bases between them. The CDR3 runs to 15 residues. The V gene's germline CDR1 is MNHEY and CDR2 SMNVEV (reference sequence). The CDR3 bases are TGTGCCAGCAGTTTATCTGGAACAGGGACCCTTCAAGCTTTCTTT. Translated, it gives CASSLSGTGTLQAFF.

This clone occurred a few times. This rearrangement joins TRBV2 to TRBJ2-2, with TRBD2 matching over 9 bases. V shed 6 bases and J 4 bases; nucleotides not matched to a gene: 9. Germline CDR1 and CDR2: SNHLY and FYNNEI. This CDR3 comprises 16 residues. This CDR3 reads CASSGAGLAVTGELFF. The CDR3, as DNA: TGTGCCAGCAGCGGCGCGGGACTAGCCGTCACCGGGGAGCTGTTTTTT.